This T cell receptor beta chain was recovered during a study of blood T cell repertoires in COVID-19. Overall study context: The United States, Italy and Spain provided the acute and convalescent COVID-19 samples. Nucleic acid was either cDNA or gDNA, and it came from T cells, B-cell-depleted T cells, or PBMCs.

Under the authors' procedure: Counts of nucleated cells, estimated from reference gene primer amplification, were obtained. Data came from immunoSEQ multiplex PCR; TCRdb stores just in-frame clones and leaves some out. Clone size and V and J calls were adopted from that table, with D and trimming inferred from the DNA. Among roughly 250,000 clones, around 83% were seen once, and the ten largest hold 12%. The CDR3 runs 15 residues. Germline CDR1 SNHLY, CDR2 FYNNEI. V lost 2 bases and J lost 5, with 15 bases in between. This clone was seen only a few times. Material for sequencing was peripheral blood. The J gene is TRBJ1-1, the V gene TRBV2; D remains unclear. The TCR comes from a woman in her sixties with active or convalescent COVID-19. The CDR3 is CASSELSGVGTEAFF. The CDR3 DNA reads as TGTGCCAGCAGTGAACTGAGCGGGGTGGGAACTGAAGCTTTCTTT.